This T cell receptor (beta chain) was sequenced during a study of T cells in Graves' hyperthyroidism and ophthalmopathy. V was trimmed by 2 bases and J by 3 bases, leaving 11 bases between them. This CDR3 comprises 14 residues. Germline V gives CDR1 SGHTA, CDR2 FQGNSA. The authors took PBMCs from about 9.5 ml fresh peripheral blood. There were TCR beta CDR3 regions amplified from RNA transcripts. A set of HTBI primers served as the primers for a first-round RT-PCR of the TCR CDR3. TCRdb called the multiplex PCR reads again in MiXCR, with one record for every CDR3 protein. Among around 600,000 distinct CDR3 sequences, 13% to 15% were seen once, and the ten largest hold roughly an eighth. This clonotype came up many times.

This chain links TRBV7-2 with TRBJ2-7; D call uncertain. Input material: blood. The receptor was derived from a woman between 45 and 65 years old with Graves' ophthalmopathy. DNA of the CDR3: TGTGCCAGCAGCTTATTGTCACAAATCTACGAGCAGTACTTC. It translates to CASSLLSQIYEQYF.